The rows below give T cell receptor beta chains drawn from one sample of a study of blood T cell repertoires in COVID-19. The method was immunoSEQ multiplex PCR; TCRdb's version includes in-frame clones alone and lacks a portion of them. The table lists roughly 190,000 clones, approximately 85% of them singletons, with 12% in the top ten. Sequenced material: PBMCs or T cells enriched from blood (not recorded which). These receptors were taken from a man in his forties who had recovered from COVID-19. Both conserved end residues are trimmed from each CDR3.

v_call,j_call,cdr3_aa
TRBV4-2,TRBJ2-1,ASSQELAGSSYNEQF
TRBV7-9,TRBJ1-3,ASSSLGTAGNTIY
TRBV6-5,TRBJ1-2,ASSYSEGANYGYT
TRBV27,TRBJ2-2,ASSLYGGTGELF
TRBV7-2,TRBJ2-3,ASSLWPPRTDTQY
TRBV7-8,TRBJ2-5,ASSKSHQETQY
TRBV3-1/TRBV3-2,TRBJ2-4,ASSPQEGAGGGKNIQY
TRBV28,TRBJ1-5,ASSLRWTGGQPQH
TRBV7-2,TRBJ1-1,ASSPYRGNTEAF
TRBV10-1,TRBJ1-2,ASSSGTAYGYT
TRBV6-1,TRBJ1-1,ASSEVILQGATEAF
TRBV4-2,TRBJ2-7,ASSQEVVGGEQY
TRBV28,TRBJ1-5,ASSLLAGQGAQPQH
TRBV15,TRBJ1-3,ATSRIGGGNTIY
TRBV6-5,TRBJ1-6,AGSQGSYSPLH
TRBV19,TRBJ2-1,ASSSGRAPNNEQF
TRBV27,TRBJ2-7,ASSFRYTSGTYEQY
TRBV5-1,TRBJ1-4,ASSFEGITTYEKLF
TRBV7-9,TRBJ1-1,ASSATNLHDRLNTEAF
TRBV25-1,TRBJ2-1,ASNFAGVNEQF
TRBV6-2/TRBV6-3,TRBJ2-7,ASSRTGGIVYEQY
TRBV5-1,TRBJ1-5,ASSFDGLNQPQH
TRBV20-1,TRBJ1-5,SAQGGAPQH
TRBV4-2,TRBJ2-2,ASSQGSGRNTGELF